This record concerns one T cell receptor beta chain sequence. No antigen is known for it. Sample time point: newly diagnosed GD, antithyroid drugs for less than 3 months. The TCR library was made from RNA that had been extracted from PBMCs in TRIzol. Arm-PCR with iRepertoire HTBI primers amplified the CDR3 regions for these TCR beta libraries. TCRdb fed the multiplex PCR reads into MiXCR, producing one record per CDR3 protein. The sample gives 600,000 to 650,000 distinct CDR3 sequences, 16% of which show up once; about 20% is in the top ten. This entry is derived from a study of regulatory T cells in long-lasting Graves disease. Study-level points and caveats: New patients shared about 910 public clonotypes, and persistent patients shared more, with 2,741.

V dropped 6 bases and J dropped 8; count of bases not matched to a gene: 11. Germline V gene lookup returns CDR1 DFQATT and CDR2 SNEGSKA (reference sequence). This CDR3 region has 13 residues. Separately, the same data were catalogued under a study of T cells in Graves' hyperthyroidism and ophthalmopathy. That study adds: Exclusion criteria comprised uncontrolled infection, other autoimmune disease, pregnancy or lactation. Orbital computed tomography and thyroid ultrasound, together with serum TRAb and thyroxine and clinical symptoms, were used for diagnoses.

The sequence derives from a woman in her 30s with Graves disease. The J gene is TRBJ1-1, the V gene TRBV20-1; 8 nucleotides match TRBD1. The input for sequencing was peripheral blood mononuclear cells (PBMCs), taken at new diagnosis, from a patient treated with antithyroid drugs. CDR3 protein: CSAGRGQEQEAFF. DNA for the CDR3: TGCAGTGCCGGGAGGGGACAGGAACAAGAAGCTTTCTTT.